This T cell receptor beta chain appears in the sequencing data of a study of blood T cell repertoires in COVID-19. Looking at the study overall: Samples taken during acute and convalescent COVID-19 were collected in the United States, Italy and Spain. Nucleic acid was either cDNA or gDNA, and it came from T cells, B-cell-depleted T cells, or PBMCs.

A few counts support this clone. CDR1 and CDR2 from the germline V gene are SGHDT and YYEEEE. CDR3 length: 17 amino acids. V was pared by 0 bases and J by 0 bases, with 5 bases of the junction left unmatched. In the study's own analysis: Researchers report that nucleated cell counts were estimated from reference gene primer amplification. The data were produced by immunoSEQ multiplex PCR, yet TCRdb's version contains in-frame clones alone and is incomplete. V, J and clone size reflect that table, while D and trimming were determined from the DNA. The sample yields around 170,000 clones, around 83% seen once.

Sequences were obtained from peripheral blood. The rearrangement uses TRBV5-6 and TRBJ1-1; TRBD1 matches at 10 bases. This clonotype originated in a human donor in a cohort sampled during active COVID-19. The CDR3 here is CASSLGLTGGLNTEAFF. DNA of the CDR3: TGTGCCAGCAGCTTGGGACTGACAGGGGGCTTGAACACTGAAGCTTTCTTT.